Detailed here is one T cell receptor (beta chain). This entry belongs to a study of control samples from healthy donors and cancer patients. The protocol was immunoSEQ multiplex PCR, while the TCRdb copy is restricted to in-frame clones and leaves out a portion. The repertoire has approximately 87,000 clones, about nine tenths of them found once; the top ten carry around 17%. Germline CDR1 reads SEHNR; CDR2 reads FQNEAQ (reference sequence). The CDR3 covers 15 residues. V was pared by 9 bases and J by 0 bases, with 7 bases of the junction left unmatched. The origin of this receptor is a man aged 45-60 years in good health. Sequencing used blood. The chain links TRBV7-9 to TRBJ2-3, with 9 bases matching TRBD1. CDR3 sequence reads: CASAGTGKSTDTQYF. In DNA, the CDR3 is TGTGCCAGTGCCGGGACAGGGAAAAGCACAGATACGCAGTATTTT.